This entry lists 25 T cell receptor beta chains sequenced from one sample in a study of blood T cell repertoires in COVID-19. This table comes from immunoSEQ multiplex PCR, and its TCRdb copy is limited to in-frame clones, with some not included. The sample records around 210,000 clones, 85% being singletons. Sequenced: peripheral blood. These receptors were obtained from a man over 45 with COVID-19, enrolled during active disease.

This sequence joins TRBV6-5 and TRBJ2-3; D is possibly TRBD1 (6 bases). The germline V gene encodes CDR1 MNHEY and CDR2 SVGAGI. This CDR3 has 15 residues. With 5 bases removed from V and 1 base from J, the gap between germline ends came to 13 bases. CDR3 loop: CASSSQGLGTDTQYF. Here the CDR3 DNA reads TGTGCCAGCAGTAGTCAGGGGCTGGGCACAGATACGCAGTATTTT.

CDR3 sequence (DNA): TGTGCCAGCACGGTTAGCGGGGGCCCTAGCTCCTACGAGCAGTACTTC. Its translation: CASTVSGGPSSYEQYF. J is TRBJ2-7 and V is TRBV27; 9 positions match TRBD2. The germline V gene has CDR1 MNHEY and CDR2 SMNVEV (reference sequence). V was pared by 7 bases and J by 0 bases, with 10 bases of the junction left unmatched. CDR3 size: 16 residues.

The rearrangement joins TRBV5-4 to TRBJ1-2; 8 bases agree with TRBD1. Germline V gives CDR1 SGHNT, CDR2 YYREEE (reference sequence). V was clipped by 4 bases and J by 7 bases; unmatched bases: 3. CDR3 size: 12 residues. Here the CDR3 DNA reads TGTGCCAGCAGCACAGGGGGGGGTGGCTACACCTTC. Amino acids: CASSTGGGGYTF.

This rearrangement joins TRBV18 to TRBJ1-3, with D tentatively TRBD1 (5 bases). V lost 1 base and J lost 0, with 10 bases in between. The CDR3 contains 16 residues. The germline CDR1 and CDR2 sequences are KGHSH and LQKENI. As DNA, the CDR3 is TGTGCCAGCTCACCACAGCGGGACTTCTCTGGAAACACCATATATTTT. Translating it yields CASSPQRDFSGNTIYF. The full variable domain, rest sourced from reference TRBV18 and TRBJ1-3, is NAGVMQNPRHLVRRRGQEARLRCSPMKGHSHVYWYRQLPEEGLKFMVYLQKENIIDESGMPKERFSAEFPKEGPSILRIQQVVRGDSAAYFCASSPQRDFSGNTIYFGEGSWLTVV.

The chain carries TRBV2 and TRBJ2-5, with 9 bases matching TRBD2. J gave up 4 bases and V 6 bases, and 9 bases lay outside the gene matches. Germline loops: CDR1 SNHLY, CDR2 FYNNEI. The CDR3 loop spans 15 amino acids. In nucleotides, the CDR3 is TGTGCCAGCAGGCGGACCGGGACTAGCAGAGAGACCCAGTACTTC. Amino acids: CASRRTGTSRETQYF. The full variable domain, rest sourced from reference TRBV2 and TRBJ2-5, is EPEVTQTPSHQVTQMGQEVILRCVPISNHLYFYWYRQILGQKVEFLVSFYNNEISEKSEIFDDQFSVERPDGSNFTLKIRSTKLEDSAMYFCASRRTGTSRETQYFGPGTRLLVL.

This chain connects TRBV10-3 to TRBJ1-3; no definite D call. CDR3 length: 15 residues. Germline lookup yields CDR1 ENHRY and CDR2 SYGVKD. The V and J ends lost 10 bases and 0 bases respectively, with 16 bases between them. CDR3 DNA: TGTGCCACCTCCGAGAGGAGTTACTCTGGAAACACCATATATTTT. Translated: CATSERSYSGNTIYF.

The chain links TRBV11-3 to TRBJ2-2; 8 positions match TRBD2. There are 16 residues in the CDR3. V was pared by 1 base and J by 5 bases, with 6 bases of the junction left unmatched. Per the germline V gene, CDR1 is SGHNT and CDR2 is YENEEA. For the CDR3, the DNA is TGTGCCAGCAGCTTAGGCGGGAGGATTACGACCGGGGAGCTGTTTTTT. It codes for CASSLGGRITTGELFF.

This clone was detected only a few times. The chain uses TRBV28 and TRBJ2-1; 8 bases map to TRBD2. CDR1 and CDR2 (germline): MDHEN, SYDVKM. V lost 5 bases and J lost 4; bases outside the gene matches: 7. The CDR3 has 15 amino acids. The CDR3 region is CASSPLLAEYNEQFF. CDR3 coding DNA: TGTGCCAGCAGTCCCTTACTAGCGGAATACAATGAGCAGTTCTTC.

The CDR3, as DNA: TGTGCCAGCAGTTTATTCCTGGGGGCCGAGCAGTACTTC. This gives the protein CASSLFLGAEQYF. The chain combines TRBV12-3 or TRBV12-4 with TRBJ2-7; tentative D call: TRBD1 (6 bases). Between the trimmed V and J ends, which lost 2 bases and 6 bases, there was a span of 11 bases. The CDR3 runs 13 residues.

V gene TRBV7-9 combines with J gene TRBJ2-1; 10 positions match TRBD2. CDR3 length: 17 residues. V dropped 3 bases and J dropped 3; count of bases not matched to a gene: 8. Germline V gives CDR1 SEHNR, CDR2 FQNEAQ (reference sequence). This chain's CDR3 is CASSLPITSGDYNEQFF. The CDR3 DNA sequence: TGTGCCAGCAGCTTGCCCATTACTAGCGGGGACTACAATGAGCAGTTCTTC.

CDR3 region: CASSRQGLAGPNTGELFF. In DNA, the CDR3 is TGTGCCAGCAGTCGACAGGGACTAGCGGGGCCGAACACCGGGGAGCTGTTTTTT. V and J are TRBV6-6 and TRBJ2-2; 13 bases line up with TRBD2. Germline CDR1 MNHNY, CDR2 SVGAGI (reference sequence). Losses at the gene ends were 5 bases for V and 0 bases for J; bases not matched to a gene: 6. The CDR3 has 18 residues.

The rearrangement joins TRBV3-1 (or the pseudogene TRBV3-2) to TRBJ2-5; D may be TRBD1 (5 bases). The germline V and J ends were trimmed by 5 bases and 2 bases, with 9 bases remaining between them. Germline CDR1 reads LGHDT; CDR2 reads YNNKEL (reference sequence). This CDR3 has 13 amino acids. The CDR3 DNA is TGTGCCAGCAGCACCAGGGAACAAGAGACCCAGTACTTC. It translates to CASSTREQETQYF.

The V gene is TRBV9, the J gene TRBJ2-7; D might be TRBD2 (5 bases). CDR1 SGDLS and CDR2 YYNGEE come from the germline V gene. The CDR3 is 13 amino acids. V was cut by 4 bases and J by 6 bases, with 14 bases left in between. The CDR3 nucleotides read TGTGCCAGCAGCCCAAACGGTCGGGGCGAGCAGTACTTC. Residues: CASSPNGRGEQYF. The full variable domain, in which reference TRBV9 and TRBJ2-7 provide the parts outside the CDR3, is DSGVTQTPKHLITATGQRVTLRCSPRSGDLSVYWYQQSLDQGLQFLIQYYNGEERAKGNILERFSAQQFPDLHSELNLSSLELGDSALYFCASSPNGRGEQYFGPGTRLTVT.

The V call is TRBV10-3, the J call TRBJ2-7, with 8 bases aligning to TRBD1. The CDR3 covers 13 residues. In germline, CDR1 is ENHRY, CDR2 SYGVKD. Trimming removed 9 bases from V and 6 bases from J; junction bases left unmatched: 10. The CDR3 bases are TGTGCCATTCGACAGGGGTTATCTTCCGAGCAGTACTTC. Protein sequence: CAIRQGLSSEQYF.

This chain joins TRBV6-5 and TRBJ2-7, with a tentative D call TRBD2 (6 bases). This CDR3 comprises 14 residues. Trimming took off 5 bases at V and 7 bases at J, with 18 bases between the two ends. CDR1 MNHEY and CDR2 SVGAGI come from the germline V gene. CDR3 DNA: TGTGCCAGCAGTACCTCCCAGCGGGTCCGGGAGCAGTACTTC. It translates to CASSTSQRVREQYF.

The rearrangement links TRBV7-3 to TRBJ2-2; TRBD1 aligns across 7 bases. With V trimmed by 5 bases and J by 7 bases, 4 bases remained unmatched. The CDR3 totals 13 residues. Germline lookup yields CDR1 SGHTA and CDR2 FQGTGA. CDR3: CASSDRDNGELFF. CDR3 DNA sequence: TGTGCCAGCAGCGACAGGGACAACGGGGAGCTGTTTTTT. Using reference TRBV7-3 and TRBJ2-2 for the parts outside the CDR3, the full variable domain is GAGVSQTPSNKVTEKGKYVELRCDPISGHTALYWYRQSLGQGPEFLIYFQGTGAADDSGLPNDRFFAVRPEGSVSTLKIQRTERGDSAVYLCASSDRDNGELFFGEGSRLTVL.

This clone was counted a single time. The gene calls are TRBV5-6 and TRBJ1-4; D perhaps matches TRBD1 (5 bases). Germline CDR1 SGHDT, CDR2 YYEEEE. The germline V and J ends were trimmed by 4 bases and 3 bases, with 13 bases remaining between them. This CDR3 is 15 amino acids long. CDR3 DNA: TGTGCCAGCAGCGCCCAGGGTATGGCTAATGAAAAACTGTTTTTT. Protein sequence: CASSAQGMANEKLFF.

This rearrangement joins TRBV9 to TRBJ2-3; D remains ambiguous. The V and J ends lost 4 bases and 7 bases respectively, with 19 bases between them. The CDR3 spans 15 residues. Germline V gene data show CDR1 as SGDLS and CDR2 as YYNGEE. The CDR3 sequence is CASSPSAQVTYTQYF. Written as DNA, the CDR3 is TGTGCCAGCAGCCCATCTGCGCAGGTAACATATACGCAGTATTTT.

The chain couples TRBV5-6 to TRBJ2-5, with D possibly TRBD1 on 6 matching bases. The germline CDR1 and CDR2 sequences are SGHDT and YYEEEE. Trimming removed 3 bases at V and 1 base at J, with 10 bases between. The CDR3 loop spans 14 amino acids. In DNA, the CDR3 is TGTGCCAGCAGCTCGCTAGGGGGCCAAGAGACCCAGTACTTC. Translated: CASSSLGGQETQYF. Complete variable domain (other parts from reference TRBV5-6 and TRBJ2-5): DAGVTQSPTHLIKTRGQQVTLRCSPKSGHDTVSWYQQALGQGPQFIFQYYEEEERQRGNFPDRFSGHQFPNYSSELNVNALLLGDSALYLCASSSLGGQETQYFGPGTRLLVL.

The CDR3 region has the DNA TGCAGTGCCCCAGACTTAGCGGCGCAGTATTTT. Translated, it gives CSAPDLAAQYF. The rearrangement links TRBV20-1 to TRBJ2-3; TRBD2 might be the D (6 bases). Germline V lookup: CDR1 DFQATT, CDR2 SNEGSKA (reference sequence). V dropped 6 bases and J dropped 10 bases, with 14 bases sitting between them. The CDR3 is 11 amino acids.

The DNA of the CDR3 is TGTGCCAGCAGCGAACAGGGGGCTGTCTCCTACAATGAGCAGTTCTTC. It is translated as CASSEQGAVSYNEQFF. The genes are TRBV2 and TRBJ2-1, with 9 bases aligning to TRBD1. The junction had 6 bases not matched to a gene; V was cut back by 6 bases and J by 0 bases. The V gene's germline CDR1 is SNHLY and CDR2 FYNNEI. CDR3 length equals 16 residues.

The chain is built from TRBV24-1 and TRBJ2-2; TRBD1 aligns across 8 bases. The trim removed 7 bases at V and 3 bases at J, leaving 3 bases unmatched. This CDR3 has 14 amino acids. CDR1 and CDR2 from the germline V gene are KGHDR and SFDVKD. CDR3 bases: TGTGCCACCAGCGGACAGGGAGACACCGGGGAGCTGTTTTTT. The encoded protein is CATSGQGDTGELFF.

This clone was recorded a few times. This sequence joins TRBV29-1 and TRBJ1-3; perhaps TRBD1 as D (5 bases). The germline V gene has CDR1 SQVTM and CDR2 ANQGSEA. The CDR3 consists of 13 residues. V lost 4 bases and J lost 2, with 9 bases in between. The CDR3 spells CSVALGAGNTIYF. CDR3 nucleotides: TGCAGCGTTGCTTTAGGGGCTGGAAACACCATATATTTT.

In its sample, this clone was seen once. V and J are TRBV9 and TRBJ2-2; D might be TRBD1 (6 bases). The CDR3 runs 16 residues. Trimming cost V 1 base and J 3 bases, with 13 bases left between them. Germline V gene lookup returns CDR1 SGDLS and CDR2 YYNGEE. CDR3 residues: CASSVMRGRDTGELFF. CDR3 DNA sequence: TGTGCCAGCAGCGTAATGAGGGGGAGAGACACCGGGGAGCTGTTTTTT.

The gene calls are TRBV13 and TRBJ2-7; TRBD2 might be the D (5 bases). The CDR3 runs to 17 residues. V was pared by 1 base and J by 4 bases, with 20 bases between. Germline CDR1 and CDR2: PRHDT and FYEKMQ (reference sequence). In DNA form, the CDR3 reads TGTGCCAGCAGCTTAGCGTATCCCCCCGGAGGCGATTACGAGCAGTACTTC. Translation: CASSLAYPPGGDYEQYF.